Listed below are T cell receptor beta chains from one sample, sequenced in a study of regulatory T cells in long-lasting Graves disease. TCRdb passed the multiplex PCR reads through MiXCR, listing each CDR3 protein once. This sample has 450,000 or so distinct CDR3 sequences, with less than 25% found just once. This sample comprised peripheral blood mononuclear cells (PBMCs), obtained when the disease was refractory, from a patient treated with antithyroid drugs. The receptor set was obtained from a female donor with Graves disease. The CDR3 runs from the conserved cysteine through the conserved F or W. D genes are given only for firm matches. The listing skips clone size in some rows; elsewhere it reads once, few, many or a size class.

j_call clone_size v_call d_call cdr3_nt cdr3_aa
TRBJ1-4 - TRBV20-1 TRBD1 TGCAGTGCTACGATGACAGGGGGTAGTGAAAAACTGTTTTTT CSATMTGGSEKLFF
TRBJ2-5 - TRBV6-5 - TGTGCCAGCAGTTACTCGGGGGGGCAGGGTGGGGGACAAGAGACCCAGTACTTC CASSYSGGQGGGQETQYF
TRBJ1-5 - TRBV6-5 - TGTGCCAGCAGTTACTTGGAAGAGACGGGCAATCAGCCCCAGCATTTT CASSYLEETGNQPQHF
TRBJ1-6 few TRBV11-1 - TGTGCCAGCAGCTTTTTAGGGGATTCACCCCTCCACTTT CASSFLGDSPLHF
TRBJ2-2 - TRBV10-2 TRBD2 TGCGCCAGCAGACTAGCGGGAGCGAACACCGGGGAGCTGTTTTTT CASRLAGANTGELFF
TRBJ2-5 - TRBV29-1 - TGCAGCGCCGAAGGGCAGGGCGCGACCCAGTACTTC CSAEGQGATQYF
TRBJ2-7 - TRBV20-1 - TGCAGTGCTATACGTCCCGGGACATACCCCTACGAGCAGTACTTC CSAIRPGTYPYEQYF
TRBJ2-7 few TRBV14 - TGTGCCAGCAGCCATTACGGGACACCTACCTACGAGCAGTACTTC CASSHYGTPTYEQYF
TRBJ2-5 - TRBV7-2 - TGTGCCAGCAGCTCAGGACGGGGGACAACTCGTGGTGGGGTCCAAGAGACCCAGTACTTC CASSSGRGTTRGGVQETQYF
TRBJ1-1 - TRBV3-1 TRBD1 TGTGCCAGCAGCCAAGGGGACAGGGGGTCTGAAGCTTTCTTT CASSQGDRGSEAFF
TRBJ2-2 - TRBV7-6 - TGTGCCAGCAGCCAAACTAGTCCCGAGGTCACCGGGGAGCTGTTTTTT CASSQTSPEVTGELFF
TRBJ1-5 many TRBV12-3/TRBV12-4 - TGTGCCAGCAGTCCGCCCCAAAGCAATCAGCCCCAGCATTTT CASSPPQSNQPQHF
TRBJ2-6 many TRBV29-1 TRBD1 TGCAGCGTTGTTCCCAGGGGGACCTCTGGGGCCAACGTCCTGACTTTC CSVVPRGTSGANVLTF
TRBJ1-1 many TRBV6-1 TRBD1 TGTGCCAGCAGTCTACGGACAGGGGACACTGAAGCTTTCTTT CASSLRTGDTEAFF
TRBJ2-5 many TRBV30 - TGTGCCTGGAGTGCTGGGGGCTTATATGCGGAAACCCAGTACTTC CAWSAGGLYAETQYF
TRBJ2-1 - TRBV19 - TGTGCCAGTAGTATAGATTTCGGTGAGCAGTTCTTC CASSIDFGEQFF
TRBJ1-6 many TRBV28 TRBD1 TGTGCCAGCAGTTCCCTGACAGGGTTTACGTCACCCCTCCACTTT CASSSLTGFTSPLHF
TRBJ2-7 - TRBV6-1 - TGTGCCAGCAGTGAAGAAGCAGGGGTTTTATACGAGCAGTACTTC CASSEEAGVLYEQYF
TRBJ1-2 many TRBV15 - TGTGCCACCAGCTTTTTATCGGGGTCCGTCTACACCTTC CATSFLSGSVYTF
TRBJ2-7 few TRBV6-1 - TGTGCCAGCAGTGAGATCGGAGGGCACTACGGGCAGTACTTC CASSEIGGHYGQYF
TRBJ2-4 - TRBV6-6 - TGTGCCAGCAGTTACTCGCAGGAAAACATTCAGTACTTC CASSYSQENIQYF
TRBJ1-2 many TRBV3-1 - TGTGCCAGCAGCCCCACAAGCAACTATGGCTACACCTTC CASSPTSNYGYTF
TRBJ2-5 few TRBV18 - TGTGCCAGCTCACCATTCATCCCCGACAACGGGGAGACCCAGTACTTC CASSPFIPDNGETQYF
TRBJ2-2 few TRBV18 - TGTGCCAGCTCACCACCTGGGACGGTCGACACCGGGGAGCTGTTTTTT CASSPPGTVDTGELFF
TRBJ2-2 many TRBV27 TRBD2 TGTGCCAGCAGTTTCCGGGAGGGATTTCCCGGGGAGCTGTTTTTT CASSFREGFPGELFF
TRBJ1-1 many TRBV18 - TGTGCCAGCTCACCACCTTCGACAGGAAGCAACACTGAAGCTTTCTTT CASSPPSTGSNTEAFF
TRBJ2-7 few TRBV7-9 TRBD2 TGTGCCAGCAGCTTCCTTTCGGGGGGGTACGAGCAGTACTTC CASSFLSGGYEQYF
TRBJ2-5 - TRBV6-4 TRBD1 TGTGCCAGCAGAACCCCCGGGACAGGGGTGACAGAGACCCAGTACTTC CASRTPGTGVTETQYF
TRBJ1-1 many TRBV30 - TGTGCCTGGGGGGCAGGATTCATGAACACTGAAGCTTTCTTT CAWGAGFMNTEAFF
TRBJ2-7 many TRBV10-3 - TGTGCCATCAGCCGGGACGGCAGTAGCTCCTACGAGCAGTACTTC CAISRDGSSSYEQYF
TRBJ1-1 - TRBV19 - TGTGCCAGTAACCGTGGCTGGGCAGCTTTCTTT CASNRGWAAFF
TRBJ1-3 many TRBV6-1 - TGTGCCAGCAGTCGTGTCGGCAGCTCTGGAAACACCATATATTTT CASSRVGSSGNTIYF
TRBJ1-1 - TRBV24-1 TRBD1 TGTGCCACCAGTGACCCGGACAGGGATGGTGAAGCTTTCTTT CATSDPDRDGEAFF
TRBJ2-1 few TRBV14 - TGTGCCAGCAGCCGAGAATCCGCGCTCCGTAGTGAGCAGTTCTTC CASSRESALRSEQFF
TRBJ2-7 - TRBV4-2 TRBD2 TGTGCCAGCAGCCAAGCTGTAGCGGGAGGCCTAATGAGCTCCTACGAGCAGTACTTC CASSQAVAGGLMSSYEQYF
TRBJ1-2 many TRBV5-1 - TGCGCCAGCAGCTTGGCCTTTTCTCCAGAAAGTGGCTACACCTTC CASSLAFSPESGYTF
TRBJ1-2 many TRBV12-3/TRBV12-4 - TGTGCCAGCTACGACCAGGTTTCGGGCTACACCTTC CASYDQVSGYTF
TRBJ1-2 many TRBV29-1 - TGCAGCGACCGGGACACCAAGGGCTACACCTTC CSDRDTKGYTF
TRBJ1-4 - TRBV5-1 - TGCGCCAGCAGCCCCCAGACACTCCGGGCGGCTAATGAAAAACTGTTTTTT CASSPQTLRAANEKLFF
TRBJ2-1 once TRBV4-1 TRBD2 TGCGCCAGCAGCCAAGGGGTTAGCGGGAGTTCCTACAATGAGCAGTTCTTC CASSQGVSGSSYNEQFF
TRBJ1-5 few TRBV12-3/TRBV12-4 TRBD1 TGTGCCAGCAGCCAACAGGGGTTTCGTAATCAGCCCCAGCATTTT CASSQQGFRNQPQHF
TRBJ2-7 many TRBV28 - TGTGCCAGCAGTTTAAACAACATTTACGAGCAGTACTTC CASSLNNIYEQYF
TRBJ2-2 - TRBV19 - TGTGCCAGTAGTATAGATCAAGTGGCGTACACCGGGGAGCTGTTTTTT CASSIDQVAYTGELFF
TRBJ2-3 - TRBV29-1 - TGCAGCGTTGAATGGGACGGGAAGGGCACAGATACGCAGTATTTT CSVEWDGKGTDTQYF
TRBJ2-7 many TRBV5-1 TRBD2 TGCGCCAGCAGCCCGGCAGCTAGCGGAGCCTACGAGCAGTACTTC CASSPAASGAYEQYF
TRBJ2-2 many TRBV28 TRBD1 TGTGCCAGCAGCTCCGGGACAGGCGTGAACACCGGGGAGCTGTTTTTT CASSSGTGVNTGELFF
TRBJ2-7 many TRBV28 TRBD2 TGTGCCAGCACCGGGGGACTAGCGAGGGGCTACGAGCAGTACTTC CASTGGLARGYEQYF